Following are 10 T cell receptor beta chains from one sample sequenced in a study of control samples from healthy donors and cancer patients. The data were produced by immunoSEQ multiplex PCR, yet TCRdb's version contains in-frame clones alone and is incomplete. The sample records roughly 120,000 clones, over 75% being singletons. The sample taken for sequencing was PBMCs. The source is a woman aged 50 to 65 with colorectal cancer.

The V call is TRBV4-1, the J call TRBJ2-2, with a weak D call TRBD2 (6 bases). The V end was cut by 1 base, the J end by 4 bases, with 10 bases between. The CDR3 consists of 15 residues. Per germline, CDR1 MGHRA and CDR2 YSYEKL. CDR3 loop: CASSQVTGVTGELFF. DNA of the CDR3: TGCGCCAGCAGCCAAGTGACGGGAGTCACCGGGGAGCTGTTTTTT.

The rearrangement joins TRBV7-7 to TRBJ2-1; 7 positions agree with TRBD1. This CDR3 contains 13 residues. CDR1 is SSHAT and CDR2 is FNYEAQ in the germline V gene (reference sequence). Trimming removed 5 bases from V and 6 bases from J; junction bases left unmatched: 4. CDR3 sequence reads: CASSLRDSNEQFF. The CDR3 coding sequence is TGTGCCAGCAGCCTCCGGGACAGCAATGAGCAGTTCTTC.

The V call is TRBV19, the J call TRBJ1-3, with a weak D call TRBD1 (6 bases). The germline V gene encodes CDR1 LNHDA and CDR2 SQIVND (reference sequence). This CDR3 is 19 amino acids long. The V end lost 3 bases, the J end lost 0 bases, and 21 bases lay between the germline ends. The CDR3 spells CASSIRGEMGKYSGNTIYF. The CDR3, as DNA: TGTGCCAGTAGTATTAGGGGGGAGATGGGAAAATACTCTGGAAACACCATATATTTT.

This chain joins TRBV28 and TRBJ1-1; D is possibly TRBD1 (5 bases). Trimming pared 2 bases from V and 3 bases from J, leaving 10 bases between. The CDR3 has 14 residues. The germline V gene encodes CDR1 MDHEN and CDR2 SYDVKM. The CDR3 reads CASSLDTGYTEAFF. The CDR3 bases are TGTGCCAGCAGTTTAGATACAGGTTACACTGAAGCTTTCTTT.

The chain combines TRBV29-1 with TRBJ2-1; D may be TRBD1 (6 bases). Trimming took off 6 bases at V and 0 bases at J, with 9 bases between the two ends. The CDR3 consists of 13 residues. Germline V gene sequence: CDR1 SQVTM, CDR2 ANQGSEA. CDR3 sequence reads: CSVKGDSYNEQFF. Written as DNA, the CDR3 is TGCAGCGTCAAGGGGGACTCCTACAATGAGCAGTTCTTC.

The chain links TRBV14 to TRBJ1-1; D gene unclear. The V gene's germline CDR1 is SGHDN and CDR2 FVKESK. Trimming removed 0 bases at V and 3 bases at J, with 5 bases between. There are 13 residues in the CDR3. CDR3 coding DNA: TGTGCCAGCAGCCAAGAGGATTACACTGAAGCTTTCTTT. Amino acids: CASSQEDYTEAFF.

This clone was picked up a small number of times. J is TRBJ1-2 and V is TRBV5-6; 10 bases are shared with TRBD1. Germline CDR1 and CDR2: SGHDT and YYEEEE. The V segment lost 2 bases and the J segment 3 bases; nucleotides outside the gene matches: 4. The CDR3 has 15 residues. CDR3 in amino acids: CASSFLTGGDYGYTF. CDR3 sequence (DNA): TGTGCCAGCAGCTTCTTGACAGGGGGCGACTATGGCTACACCTTC. Full variable domain (remainder filled in from reference TRBV5-6 and TRBJ1-2): DAGVTQSPTHLIKTRGQQVTLRCSPKSGHDTVSWYQQALGQGPQFIFQYYEEEERQRGNFPDRFSGHQFPNYSSELNVNALLLGDSALYLCASSFLTGGDYGYTFGSGTRLTVV.

The chain joins TRBV27 to TRBJ1-5, with a weak D call TRBD1 (5 bases). With 5 bases removed from V and 0 bases from J, the gap between germline ends came to 11 bases. CDR1 is MNHEY, CDR2 SMNVEV, per germline (reference sequence). The CDR3 extends over 15 amino acids. CDR3 sequence (DNA): TGTGCCAGCAGTGAGGGGCTCAATAGCAATCAGCCCCAGCATTTT. Translation: CASSEGLNSNQPQHF.

V is TRBV6-6 and J is TRBJ1-5, with a possible D match to TRBD1 (5 bases). Germline V gene data show CDR1 as MNHNY and CDR2 as SVGAGI (reference sequence). V was pared by 6 bases and J by 1 base, with 10 bases between. CDR3 length: 14 amino acids. CDR3 amino acids: CASRLGGSNQPQHF. The DNA of the CDR3 is TGTGCCAGCAGGCTGGGGGGGAGCAATCAGCCCCAGCATTTT.

V is TRBV5-1 and J is TRBJ1-2; no clear D gene. Trimming took off 5 bases at V and 6 bases at J, with 11 bases between the two ends. Germline values: CDR1 SGHRS, CDR2 YFSETQ. This CDR3 has 12 residues. CDR3 DNA sequence: TGCGCCAGCAGACTCGATTCTGATGGCTACACCTTC. Translation gives CASRLDSDGYTF. Drawing the rest from reference TRBV5-1 and TRBJ1-2, the complete variable domain is KAGVTQTPRYLIKTRGQQVTLSCSPISGHRSVSWYQQTPGQGLQFLFEYFSETQRNKGNFPGRFSGRQFSNSRSEMNVSTLELGDSALYLCASRLDSDGYTFGSGTRLTVV.